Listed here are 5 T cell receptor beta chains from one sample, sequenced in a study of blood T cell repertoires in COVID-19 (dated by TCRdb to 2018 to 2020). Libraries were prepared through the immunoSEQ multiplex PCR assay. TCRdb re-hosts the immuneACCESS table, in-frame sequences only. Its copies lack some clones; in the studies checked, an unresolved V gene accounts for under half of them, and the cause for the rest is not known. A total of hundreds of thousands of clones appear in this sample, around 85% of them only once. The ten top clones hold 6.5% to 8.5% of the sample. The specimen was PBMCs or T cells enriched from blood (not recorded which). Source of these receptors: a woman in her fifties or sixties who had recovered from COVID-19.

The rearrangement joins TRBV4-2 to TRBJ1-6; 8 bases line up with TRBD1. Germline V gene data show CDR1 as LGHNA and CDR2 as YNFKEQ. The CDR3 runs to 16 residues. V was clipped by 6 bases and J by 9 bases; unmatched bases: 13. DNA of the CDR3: TGTGCCAGCAGTTCGGCCGGGACAGGAGGGGGTTCACCCCTCCACTTT. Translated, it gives CASSSAGTGGGSPLHF.

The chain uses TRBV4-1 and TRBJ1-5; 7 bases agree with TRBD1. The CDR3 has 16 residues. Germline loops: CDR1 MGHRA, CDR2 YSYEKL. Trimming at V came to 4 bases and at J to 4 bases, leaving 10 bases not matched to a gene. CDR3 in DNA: TGCGCCAGCAGCCCGACCCCGACAGGGAGGAATCAGCCCCAGCATTTT. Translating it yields CASSPTPTGRNQPQHF.

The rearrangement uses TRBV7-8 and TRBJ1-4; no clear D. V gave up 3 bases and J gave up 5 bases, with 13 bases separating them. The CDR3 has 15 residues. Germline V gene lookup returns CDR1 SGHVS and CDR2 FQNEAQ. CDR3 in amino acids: CASSLRNLVNEKLFF. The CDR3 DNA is TGTGCCAGCAGCTTGCGGAATCTGGTCAATGAAAAACTGTTTTTT.

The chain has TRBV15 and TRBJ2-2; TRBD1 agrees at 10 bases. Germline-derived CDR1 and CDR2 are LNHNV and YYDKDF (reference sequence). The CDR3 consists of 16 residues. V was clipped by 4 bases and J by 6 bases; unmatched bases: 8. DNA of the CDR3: TGTGCCACCAGCAACTCCGGGACAGGGGTTGCCGGGGAGCTGTTTTTT. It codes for CATSNSGTGVAGELFF.

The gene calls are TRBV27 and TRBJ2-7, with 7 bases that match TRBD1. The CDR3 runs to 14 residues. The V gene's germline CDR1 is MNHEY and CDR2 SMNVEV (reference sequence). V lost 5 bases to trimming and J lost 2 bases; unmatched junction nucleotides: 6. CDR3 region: CASSLTGETYEQYF. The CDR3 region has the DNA TGTGCCAGCAGTCTCACAGGGGAGACCTACGAGCAGTACTTC.